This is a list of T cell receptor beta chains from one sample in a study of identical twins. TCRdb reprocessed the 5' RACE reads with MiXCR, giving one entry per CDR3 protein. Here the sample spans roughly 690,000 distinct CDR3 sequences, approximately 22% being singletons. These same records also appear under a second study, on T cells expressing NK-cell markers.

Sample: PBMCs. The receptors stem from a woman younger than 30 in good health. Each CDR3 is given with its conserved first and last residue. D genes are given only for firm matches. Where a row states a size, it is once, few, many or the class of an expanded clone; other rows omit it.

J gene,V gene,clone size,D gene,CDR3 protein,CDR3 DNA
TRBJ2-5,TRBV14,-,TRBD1,CASSLGRGKEETQYF,TGTGCCAGCAGCCTCGGCAGGGGGAAAGAAGAGACCCAGTACTTC
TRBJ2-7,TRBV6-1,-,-,CASSDRGGPREQYF,TGTGCCAGCAGTGATAGGGGTGGCCCTCGTGAGCAGTACTTC
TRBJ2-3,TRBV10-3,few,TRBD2,CATVGAGLLTDTQYF,TGTGCCACCGTTGGCGCGGGACTACTCACAGATACGCAGTATTTT
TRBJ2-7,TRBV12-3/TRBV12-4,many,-,CASSFFTYEQYF,TGTGCCAGCAGTTTTTTCACTTACGAGCAGTACTTC
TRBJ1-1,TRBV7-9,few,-,CASSLAQRVNTEAFF,TGTGCCAGCAGCTTAGCCCAGAGGGTGAACACTGAAGCTTTCTTT
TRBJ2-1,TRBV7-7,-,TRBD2,CASSLGLAGGLYNEQFF,TGTGCCAGCAGCTTGGGACTAGCGGGAGGTCTGTACAATGAGCAGTTCTTC
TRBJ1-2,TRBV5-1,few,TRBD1,CASSSTGVDYGYTF,TGCGCCAGCAGCTCCACAGGGGTTGACTATGGCTACACCTTC
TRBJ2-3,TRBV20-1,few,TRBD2,CSARLAGTSDTQYF,TGCAGTGCCCGACTAGCGGGAACTTCAGATACGCAGTATTTT
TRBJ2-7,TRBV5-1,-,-,CASSLESAAYEQYF,TGCGCCAGCAGCTTGGAAAGCGCTGCCTACGAGCAGTACTTC
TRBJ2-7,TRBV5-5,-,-,CASSWKVVSYEQYF,TGTGCCAGCAGCTGGAAGGTCGTCTCCTACGAGCAGTACTTC
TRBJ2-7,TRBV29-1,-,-,CSGGDSEQYF,TGCAGCGGGGGGGACAGCGAGCAGTACTTC
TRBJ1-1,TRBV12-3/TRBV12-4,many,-,CASRRLVGGMNTEAFF,TGTGCCAGCAGGAGACTAGTGGGGGGCATGAACACTGAAGCTTTCTTT
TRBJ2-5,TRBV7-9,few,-,CASSLGRVGETQYF,TGTGCCAGCAGCTTAGGTAGAGTTGGAGAGACCCAGTACTTC
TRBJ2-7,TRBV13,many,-,CASSTETDREQYF,TGTGCCAGCAGCACAGAGACGGACCGCGAGCAGTACTTC
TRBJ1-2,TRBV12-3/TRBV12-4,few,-,CATPSDRNYGYTF,TGTGCCACACCTTCGGACAGAAACTATGGCTACACCTTC
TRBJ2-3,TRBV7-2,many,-,CASSGTGLGTDTQYF,TGTGCCAGCAGCGGTACAGGGTTGGGCACAGATACGCAGTATTTT
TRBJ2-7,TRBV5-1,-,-,CASRLQPGPYYEQYF,TGCGCCAGCAGACTCCAACCGGGACCGTACTACGAGCAGTACTTC
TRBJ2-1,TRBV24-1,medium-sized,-,CATSDSNNEQFF,TGTGCCACCAGTGATTCCAACAATGAGCAGTTCTTC
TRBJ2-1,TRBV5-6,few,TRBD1,CASSLLGQGVSYNEQFF,TGTGCCAGCAGCTTGTTGGGACAGGGGGTTTCCTACAATGAGCAGTTCTTC
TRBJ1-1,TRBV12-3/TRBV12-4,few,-,CASTAGHPNTEAFF,TGTGCCAGCACCGCTGGACACCCGAACACTGAAGCTTTCTTT